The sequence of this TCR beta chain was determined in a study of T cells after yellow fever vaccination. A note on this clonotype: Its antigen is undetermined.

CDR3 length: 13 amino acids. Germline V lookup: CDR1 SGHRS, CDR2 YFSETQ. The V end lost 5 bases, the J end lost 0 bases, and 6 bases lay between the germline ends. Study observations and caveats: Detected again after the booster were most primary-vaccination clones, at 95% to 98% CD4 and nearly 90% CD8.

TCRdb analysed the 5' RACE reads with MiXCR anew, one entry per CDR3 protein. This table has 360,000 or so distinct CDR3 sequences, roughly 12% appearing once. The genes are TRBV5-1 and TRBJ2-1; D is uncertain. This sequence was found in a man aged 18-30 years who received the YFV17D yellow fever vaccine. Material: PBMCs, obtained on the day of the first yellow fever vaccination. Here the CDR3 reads CASSVRSYNEQFF. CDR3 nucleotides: TGCGCCAGCAGTGTACGCTCCTACAATGAGCAGTTCTTC.